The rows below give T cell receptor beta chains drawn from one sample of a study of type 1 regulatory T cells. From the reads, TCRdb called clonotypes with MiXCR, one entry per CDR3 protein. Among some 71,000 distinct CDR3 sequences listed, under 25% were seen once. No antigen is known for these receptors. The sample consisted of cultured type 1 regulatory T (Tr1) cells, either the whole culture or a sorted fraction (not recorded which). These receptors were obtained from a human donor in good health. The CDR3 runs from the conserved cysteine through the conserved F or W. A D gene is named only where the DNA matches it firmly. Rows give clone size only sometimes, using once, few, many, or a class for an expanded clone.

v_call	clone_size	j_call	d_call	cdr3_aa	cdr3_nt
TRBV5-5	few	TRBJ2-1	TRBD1	CASSRDRGDYNEQFF	TGTGCCAGCAGCCGGGACAGGGGCGATTACAATGAGCAGTTCTTC
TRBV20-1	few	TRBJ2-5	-	CSARGIRETQYF	TGCAGTGCCCGCGGAATCCGGGAGACCCAGTACTTC
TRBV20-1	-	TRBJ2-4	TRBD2	CSAKPAGVKNIQYF	TGCAGTGCCAAGCCAGCGGGAGTCAAAAACATTCAGTACTTC
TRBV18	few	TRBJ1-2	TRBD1	CASSPTGTAGYTF	TGTGCCAGCTCGCCGACAGGGACAGCTGGCTACACCTTC
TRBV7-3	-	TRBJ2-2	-	CASSLSRSGELFF	TGTGCCAGCAGCTTAAGTCGCTCCGGGGAGCTGTTTTTT
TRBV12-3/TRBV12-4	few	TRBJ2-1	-	CASRGSGSQFF	TGTGCCAGCAGGGGATCCGGGAGTCAGTTCTTC
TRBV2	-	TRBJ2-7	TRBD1	CASSDPAQGAYEQYF	TGTGCCAGCAGTGATCCTGCGCAGGGGGCGTACGAGCAGTACTTC
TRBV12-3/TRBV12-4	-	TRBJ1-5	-	CASSRQDRGPQHF	TGTGCCAGCAGCCGACAGGACAGAGGGCCCCAGCATTTT
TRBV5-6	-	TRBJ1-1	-	CASSWGTGISTEAFF	TGTGCCAGCAGCTGGGGAACAGGGATAAGCACTGAAGCTTTCTTT
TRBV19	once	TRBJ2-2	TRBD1	CASSRGQGAAGELFF	TGTGCCAGTAGCCGCGGACAGGGGGCGGCCGGGGAGCTGTTTTTT
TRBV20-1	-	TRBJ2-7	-	CSAREGQLTYEQYF	TGCAGTGCTAGAGAGGGGCAGCTTACCTACGAGCAGTACTTC
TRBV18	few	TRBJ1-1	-	CASSPKEVVSYTEAFF	TGTGCCAGCTCACCGAAGGAGGTGGTTTCGTACACTGAAGCTTTCTTT
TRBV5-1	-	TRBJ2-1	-	CASSMDPAGSYNEQFF	TGCGCCAGCAGCATGGACCCGGCGGGCTCCTACAATGAGCAGTTCTTC
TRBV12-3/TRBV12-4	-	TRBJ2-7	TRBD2	CASSLGLAGHYEQYF	TGTGCCAGCAGCCTAGGACTAGCGGGCCACTACGAGCAGTACTTC
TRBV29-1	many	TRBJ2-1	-	CSVGSSYNEQFF	TGCAGCGTCGGATCATCCTACAATGAGCAGTTCTTC
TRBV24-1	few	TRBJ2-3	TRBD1	CATSETGRTDTQYF	TGTGCCACCAGTGAGACAGGGCGCACAGATACGCAGTATTTT